These T cell receptor beta chains were read from a single sample in a study of cytomegalovirus exposure and HLA in healthy donors. Profiling relied on immunoSEQ multiplex PCR, and the TCRdb table lists in-frame clones only, not all of them. This sample has some 130,000 clones, with 80% found just once. Sequencing input: PBMCs. The origin of the receptors is a man aged 25 to 45 in good health and CMV-seronegative. Both conserved end residues are part of each CDR3. D genes are given only for firm matches.

TRBV6-5,NA,CASSFSGSQHF
TRBV7-2,NA,CASSYTYEQYF
TRBV7-2,NA,CASSPQGLGEKLFF
TRBV19,NA,CASTSDYNEQFF
TRBV25-1,NA,CASSEFRGYSTDTQYF
TRBV6-5,TRBD1,CASSPGQIIEAFF
TRBV10-3,TRBD2,CAISESLAGMETQYF
TRBV29-1,TRBD2,CSAPTGGPVPDTQYF
TRBV27,NA,CASSLSQGNTIYF
TRBV30,TRBD1,CAWSVGTGATYEQYF
TRBV18,TRBD1,CASSSTGGNEQYF
TRBV29-1,TRBD2,CSATSGGHYEQYF
TRBV6-1,TRBD1,CASSSIDRVREKLFF
TRBV30,NA,CAWAERRGQPQHF
TRBV11-2,TRBD1,CASSFLDREVAEAFF
TRBV5-1,TRBD2,CASFDLGLDGGELFF
TRBV6-5,TRBD1,CATRQGTGEQYF
TRBV18,TRBD2,CASSPPGTSGTNEQFF
TRBV10-1,TRBD1,CARERQGRRGRETQYF
TRBV6-1,NA,CASSERGTQYF
TRBV5-1,TRBD1,CASSLSTGGNTEAFF
TRBV25-1,TRBD1,CASSPYGTGRGRAEAFF
TRBV30,NA,CAWEGDTSNTEAFF
TRBV4-1,TRBD2,CASSQEMGTSGIFTQYF
TRBV29-1,NA,CSVHRREGNYGYTF
TRBV6-5,TRBD2,CASSYSEGSGADTQYF
TRBV29-1,NA,CSVALAGEGEAFF
TRBV19,NA,CASIGGFFSGNTIYF
TRBV19,TRBD2,CASSRTSRETQYF
TRBV6-1,NA,CASTTGVWYNEQFF
TRBV30,TRBD1,CAWSTEDRGYEQYF
TRBV5-1,NA,CASSPLQPQHF
TRBV10-3,TRBD1,CAISDRGQGGYQPQHF
TRBV28,NA,CAGKTPGSNEKLFF
TRBV6-5,TRBD2,CASSYQGLAPYF
TRBV28,NA,CASSSPEIGYNEQFF
TRBV19,TRBD1,CASSVGTGREAFF
TRBV19,NA,CASSQSSGADYGYTF
TRBV6-1,TRBD1,CASSESTGGNQPQHF
TRBV18,TRBD2,CASSPRGTSGTGTGELFF
TRBV10-1,NA,CASSAGYQLDTQYF
TRBV9,NA,CASGRDSYEQYF
TRBV5-1,TRBD2,CASSFGIAGPDTQYF
TRBV29-1,TRBD1,CSVPTGASSYNEQFF
TRBV28,TRBD1,CASRQGAQDTEAFF
TRBV12-5,TRBD2,CASGLERREGHHPPVNEQFF
TRBV28,TRBD1,CASSPDRELYEQYF
TRBV11-2,TRBD1,CASSWRGQGKMKAGNTIYF
TRBV11-3,TRBD2,CASSLDHSGSSHYNEQFF
TRBV6-5,TRBD1,CASSYRQGAYEQYF